The T cell receptor (beta chain) described here comes from a study of T-cell reconstitution after alpha-beta-depleted transplantation in children. Study-level results: Surviving thymic progenitors and recipient T cells were the source of high TCRbeta diversity at day 60 in some patients.

Germline lookup yields CDR1 SQVTM and CDR2 ANQGSEA. This CDR3 has 15 amino acids. V shed 4 bases and J shed 7 bases, with 22 bases lying between them. During its preparation, the TCRbeta library received unique molecular identifiers. TCRdb used MiXCR to reprocess the PCR reads, holding one entry per CDR3 protein. The table has approximately 200,000 distinct CDR3 sequences, about 6% seen once. This clonotype occurred many times. What it binds is unknown. This chain links TRBV29-1 with TRBJ2-5; the D call may be TRBD1 or TRBD2 (6 bases each). This sequence originates from a girl less than two years old with combined immunodeficiency, due to receive a stem cell transplant. Source: PBMCs, taken before TCRalphabeta/CD19-depleted stem cell transplant. Here the CDR3 reads CSVVEAQWGRGTQYF. In DNA form, the CDR3 reads TGCAGCGTTGTGGAGGCTCAATGGGGGCGGGGGACCCAGTACTTC.